This TCR beta chain came from a study of T cell clusters in autoimmune cytopenias. As for the study in general: The mean age of healthy donor controls was more than 55 years, the median approximately 60 years.

TRB rearrangements were amplified by touch-down multiplex PCR with mixed TRB-A/B primers. TCRdb reprocessed the multiplex PCR reads; each CDR3 protein has one entry and no DNA is given. In total, the table holds some 5,600 distinct CDR3 sequences. According to its frequency, this clonotype is medium-sized. Germline CDR1 and CDR2: MNHEY and SVGAGI. CDR3 size: 15 residues. TRB was amplified from roughly 250 ng of peripheral blood genomic DNA per sample. These sequences were also reported in another study, on T cell repertoires in aging, cancer and after chemotherapy. That work contributes: Untreated cancer patients had significantly lower blood TCR diversity than age-matched healthy donors. Across the chemotherapy interval, each cancer cohort showed higher median generation probability, suggesting thymic rebound.

This chain joins TRBV6-5 and TRBJ2-3. This clonotype was sampled from a human donor in good health. Material: peripheral blood. Here the CDR3 reads CASSYLQTSTDTQYF.